This TCR beta chain was recorded in a study of cytomegalovirus exposure and HLA in healthy donors. Whole-study results and caveats: Many donors carried some public TCRs, although rarity characterized most TCR sequences. Some TCR beta chains (more than 150 of them) were listed as cytomegalovirus-associated.

The CDR3 totals 14 residues. Germline CDR1 is SEHNR and CDR2 is FQNEAQ (reference sequence). V gave up 8 bases and J gave up 6 bases; unmatched junction bases: 8. Participants comprised healthy donors of bone marrow. On this clone itself: Its antigen is undetermined.

PCR amplification relied on 60 Vbeta primers (plus 13 Jbeta primers). Method: immunoSEQ multiplex PCR; TCRdb's copy keeps in-frame clones and lacks some. This sample has 100,000 or so clones; approximately 79% occur once, and the top ten carry approximately 2.8%. Specimen: PBMCs. The TCR comes from a woman aged 35 to 49 in good health and CMV-seronegative. This rearrangement joins TRBV7-9 to TRBJ2-2; TRBD2 agrees at 8 bases. The CDR3 sequence: CASDAGGIAGELFF. The DNA for the CDR3 is TGTGCCAGCGACGCGGGAGGAATCGCCGGGGAGCTGTTTTTT.